Following are 5 T cell receptor beta chains from one sample sequenced in a study of regulatory T cells in long-lasting Graves disease. Described time point: persistent/refractory GD, antithyroid drugs over 5 years with positive TRAb. From RNA extracted from PBMCs, the TCR library was made. iRepertoire HTBI primers and Arm-PCR of CDR3 regions built TCR beta libraries. TCRdb reanalysed the multiplex PCR reads using MiXCR and keeps one entry per CDR3 protein. The data hold approximately 470,000 distinct CDR3 sequences, with less than 25% observed a single time. The material was peripheral blood mononuclear cells (PBMCs), obtained when the disease was refractory, from a patient treated with antithyroid drugs. The receptors originated from a female donor with Graves disease.

This rearrangement joins TRBV7-3 to TRBJ1-3; the D is unclear. V lost 2 bases and J 4 bases, leaving 6 bases between the germline ends. This CDR3 contains 13 residues. The germline V gene has CDR1 SGHTA and CDR2 FQGTGA. CDR3 sequence: CASSLHAGNTIYF. CDR3 bases: TGTGCCAGCAGCTTACATGCCGGAAACACCATATATTTT.

This clonotype was seen repeatedly, ten times or more. The chain joins TRBV28 to TRBJ2-7; no reliable D call. V was shortened by 5 bases and J by 4 bases, with 6 bases between the two germline ends. There are 11 residues in the CDR3. CDR1 is MDHEN, CDR2 SYDVKM, per germline. The DNA of the CDR3 is TGTGCCAGCAGTACCCCTTACGAGCAGTACTTC. Its translation: CASSTPYEQYF.

The chain joins TRBV5-1 to TRBJ2-2; D uncertain. The V gene's germline CDR1 is SGHRS and CDR2 YFSETQ. This CDR3 comprises 14 residues. The V end was cut by 5 bases, the J end by 5 bases, with 13 bases between. In DNA form, the CDR3 reads TGCGCCAGCAGTGGGCGGACCAAGACCGGGGAGCTGTTTTTT. It encodes CASSGRTKTGELFF. Complete variable domain (other parts from reference TRBV5-1 and TRBJ2-2): KAGVTQTPRYLIKTRGQQVTLSCSPISGHRSVSWYQQTPGQGLQFLFEYFSETQRNKGNFPGRFSGRQFSNSRSEMNVSTLELGDSALYLCASSGRTKTGELFFGEGSRLTVL.

The V gene is TRBV15, the J gene TRBJ1-4; 10 bases align to TRBD1. Germline values: CDR1 LNHNV, CDR2 YYDKDF (reference sequence). With V trimmed by 5 bases and J by 7 bases, 10 bases remained unmatched. The CDR3 consists of 16 residues. The chain's CDR3 is CATSVGRDRGGEKLFF. Here the CDR3 DNA reads TGTGCCACCAGCGTCGGACGGGACAGGGGCGGTGAAAAACTGTTTTTT. Combining the CDR3 with reference TRBV15 and TRBJ1-4 gives the whole variable domain DAMVIQNPRYQVTQFGKPVTLSCSQTLNHNVMYWYQQKSSQAPKLLFHYYDKDFNNEADTPDNFQSRRPNTSFCFLDIRSPGLGDTAMYLCATSVGRDRGGEKLFFGSGTQLSVL.

This clonotype was recorded at least ten times. V and J are TRBV28 and TRBJ2-1; possibly TRBD1 or TRBD2 for D (5 bases each). The germline V gene has CDR1 MDHEN and CDR2 SYDVKM. Trimming shortened V by 5 bases and J by 0 bases, and 17 bases separated the two germline ends. The CDR3 has 17 residues. CDR3 sequence reads: CASSPGTAKSSYNEQFF. Here the CDR3 DNA reads TGTGCCAGCAGTCCCGGGACGGCGAAAAGCTCCTACAATGAGCAGTTCTTC. Together with reference TRBV28 and TRBJ2-1, the CDR3 gives the full variable domain: DVKVTQSSRYLVKRTGEKVFLECVQDMDHENMFWYRQDPGLGLRLIYFSYDVKMKEKGDIPEGYSVSREKKERFSLILESASTNQTSMYLCASSPGTAKSSYNEQFFGPGTRLTVL.